Reported below is one T cell receptor beta chain. Either two negative PCRs, clearance, or symptom resolution qualified Cohort 3 donors as recovered. The record originates from a study of blood T cell repertoires in COVID-19. Profiled with immunoSEQ multiplex PCR; TCRdb holds only in-frame clones, not every one. The sample lists about 220,000 clones; 84% were seen once. The V and J ends lost 7 bases and 4 bases respectively, with 12 bases between them. This CDR3 is 13 amino acids long. CDR1 LGHNT and CDR2 FRNRAP come from the germline V gene. The sequence came from a middle-aged woman who had recovered from COVID-19. What was sequenced was PBMCs or T cells enriched from blood (not recorded which). This chain connects TRBV12-5 to TRBJ2-3; D is possibly TRBD2 (5 bases). CDR3 protein: CASALSGSDTQYF. The DNA of the CDR3 is TGTGCTAGTGCGCTCTCGGGGTCAGATACGCAGTATTTT.